Described below is a single T cell receptor beta chain sequence and its context. This record comes from a study of blood T cell repertoires in COVID-19. Germline assignment: CDR1 SNHLY and CDR2 FYNNEI. CDR3 length: 12 amino acids. Trimming removed 3 bases from V and 9 bases from J, with 11 bases in between. No more than 2 weeks before study entry, exposed participants had met a case of COVID-19. TCRdb keeps only in-frame clones here, not all; method: immunoSEQ multiplex PCR. This sample has about 180,000 clones, with roughly three quarters found just once. The sequencing input was PBMCs or T cells enriched from blood (not recorded which). The sequence was collected from a man in his sixties who had been exposed to COVID-19. V usage is TRBV2 and J usage is TRBJ2-5, with D maybe TRBD1 (6 bases). Here the CDR3 DNA reads TGTGCCAGCAGTGAGACAGGTCAGGCCCAGTACTTC. Translation: CASSETGQAQYF.